This T cell receptor beta chain derives from a study of blood T cell repertoires in COVID-19. In the study overall: Sources were T cells, B-cell-depleted T cells, or PBMCs; the material itself was cDNA or gDNA.

There are 13 residues in the CDR3. V dropped 1 base and J dropped 8 bases, with 11 bases sitting between them. In the source study's methods: Reference gene primer amplification gave nucleated cell count estimates. The protocol was immunoSEQ multiplex PCR, while the TCRdb copy is restricted to in-frame clones and leaves out a portion. Clone size and the V and J calls come from that table; the DNA yielded D and trimming. The sample carries around 200,000 clones, approximately 80% recorded once. Sequencing was performed on peripheral blood. The origin of this receptor is a human donor in a cohort sampled during active COVID-19. The chain uses TRBV12-3 or TRBV12-4 and TRBJ1-2; a weak D match, TRBD1 (5 bases). The CDR3 DNA reads TGTGCCAGCAGTTTAGAAGGTGGGGCCGGCTACACCTTC. Protein sequence: CASSLEGGAGYTF.